This TCR beta chain was profiled in a study of OX40 agonist ivuxolimab in advanced cancers. Only in-frame clones appear in the TCRdb table, and some are missing; sequencing was by immunoSEQ multiplex PCR. The sample has about 95,000 clones; 89% are singletons. Germline V lookup: CDR1 MDHEN, CDR2 SYDVKM. Trimming pared 9 bases from V and 0 bases from J, leaving 14 bases between. This CDR3 comprises 15 residues. Study-wide findings and caveats: Patients with a partial response at 0.1-3.0 mg/kg had among the lowest clonal expansion. Nonresponders included some who also had low normalized T-cell clonal expansion. Relative to CD4+, CD8+ T cells held more expanded clones on average.

Notes on this clone: What it binds is unknown.

The V gene is TRBV28, the J gene TRBJ2-2; tentative D call: TRBD2 (7 bases). The starting material was CD4+ or CD8+ T cells sorted from blood, obtained in a trial of the OX40 agonist ivuxolimab. The sequence came from an adult with an advanced solid tumor such as melanoma, head and neck, liver or kidney cancer. The CDR3 bases are TGTGCCAGTTGGGGGCGGGAGACGAACACCGGGGAGCTGTTTTTT. It encodes CASWGRETNTGELFF.